The next 6 T cell receptor beta chains were all read from a single sample in a study of control samples from healthy donors and cancer patients. TCRdb's table, derived via immunoSEQ multiplex PCR, lists solely in-frame clones and lacks some. This sample yields some 150,000 clones, of which about 90% are seen a single time; more than 6.5% belongs to the top ten. The specimen sequenced was blood. Source of these receptors: a man younger than 30 in good health.

V usage is TRBV3-1 (or the pseudogene TRBV3-2) and J usage is TRBJ1-2, with D possibly TRBD1 on 6 matching bases. Germline V gene sequence: CDR1 LGHDT, CDR2 YNNKEL (reference sequence). The CDR3 loop spans 17 amino acids. The V gene lost 4 bases and the J gene lost 2 bases, with 20 bases spanning the gap. The CDR3 reads CASSPPAGAFDNYGYTF. CDR3 coding DNA: TGTGCCAGCAGCCCGCCGGCAGGGGCATTCGACAACTATGGCTACACCTTC.

The V call is TRBV7-2, the J call TRBJ1-5; 7 bases line up with TRBD1. Germline CDR1 is SGHTA and CDR2 is FQGNSA. The CDR3 consists of 16 residues. V was clipped by 5 bases and J by 2 bases; unmatched bases: 9. The CDR3 bases are TGTGCCAGCAGCCAATGGCTAGGACAGGGCAATCAGCCCCAGCATTTT. It translates to CASSQWLGQGNQPQHF.

The rearrangement uses TRBV7-2 and TRBJ1-6; TRBD1 is a possible D gene (6 bases). CDR3 length: 18 residues. The V gene lost 4 bases and the J gene lost 0 bases, with 16 bases spanning the gap. Per germline, CDR1 SGHTA and CDR2 FQGNSA. The CDR3 sequence: CASSWAGQPSSYNSPLHF. The CDR3 coding sequence is TGTGCCAGCAGCTGGGCAGGACAGCCCTCCTCCTATAATTCACCCCTCCACTTT.

The chain links TRBV11-2 to TRBJ1-3; no clear D. The CDR3 extends over 13 amino acids. Per germline, CDR1 SGHAT and CDR2 FQNNGV. V gave up 10 bases and J gave up 4 bases, with 14 bases separating them. The CDR3 region is CATGAITGNTIYF. CDR3 DNA: TGTGCCACGGGAGCTATAACCGGAAACACCATATATTTT. The variable domain in full, completed from reference TRBV11-2 and TRBJ1-3, reads EAGVAQSPRYKIIEKRQSVAFWCNPISGHATLYWYQQILGQGPKLLIQFQNNGVVDDSQLPKDRFSAERLKGVDSTLKIQPAKLEDSAVYLCATGAITGNTIYFGEGSWLTVV.

This clone occurred once. V usage is TRBV18 and J usage is TRBJ1-1; D is ambiguous. CDR3 length: 13 residues. V was pared by 3 bases and J by 1 base, with 6 bases between. CDR1 is KGHSH and CDR2 is LQKENI in the germline V gene. This CDR3 is CASSPGANTEAFF. The CDR3 DNA is TGTGCCAGCTCACCGGGAGCGAACACTGAAGCTTTCTTT.

The V call is TRBV2, the J call TRBJ1-2, with D possibly TRBD1 on 5 matching bases. This CDR3 region has 13 residues. Trimming cost V 0 bases and J 7 bases, with 9 bases left between them. CDR1 is SNHLY, CDR2 FYNNEI, per germline. The CDR3 region has the DNA TGTGCCAGCAGTGAAGCTATAGGGACTGGCTACACCTTC. It yields the protein CASSEAIGTGYTF.